The 6 T cell receptor beta chains below come from one sample, sequenced in a study of control samples from healthy donors and cancer patients. Here immunoSEQ multiplex PCR was the method, and the copy in TCRdb shows in-frame clones only, minus some. The sample records fewer than 90,000 clones, 88% being singletons. Sequenced sample: blood. The receptors shown here come from a woman in her fifties or sixties in good health.

In this sample, this clone turned up a few times. The chain carries TRBV5-6 and TRBJ2-3, with a possible D match to TRBD2 (5 bases). V was pared by 6 bases and J by 3 bases, with 14 bases between. The CDR3 runs to 14 residues. CDR1 and CDR2 (germline): SGHDT, YYEEEE. As DNA, the CDR3 is TGTGCCAGCAACAAACTAGAGTTAACAGATACGCAGTATTTT. The encoded protein is CASNKLELTDTQYF.

The gene calls are TRBV27 and TRBJ1-2; possibly TRBD1 for D (5 bases). Trimming removed 3 bases at V and 7 bases at J, with 12 bases between. The CDR3 sequence is 13 residues long. The germline V gene encodes CDR1 MNHEY and CDR2 SMNVEV (reference sequence). CDR3: CASSLYRWGGYTF. CDR3 coding DNA: TGTGCCAGCAGTTTGTACAGGTGGGGTGGCTACACCTTC.

This clone is a singleton in its sample. The V and J genes are TRBV11-3 and TRBJ1-3, with D perhaps TRBD1 (6 bases). Germline V lookup: CDR1 SGHNT, CDR2 YENEEA. This CDR3 comprises 14 residues. V was trimmed by 4 bases and J by 2 bases, leaving 9 bases between them. The CDR3 loop is CASSSGVPGNTIYF. CDR3 DNA sequence: TGTGCCAGCAGCTCAGGGGTCCCTGGAAACACCATATATTTT.

CDR3 in amino acids: CASSFEGVGTGELFF. In nucleotides, the CDR3 is TGTGCCAGCAGTTTTGAGGGGGTCGGCACCGGGGAGCTGTTTTTT. This chain joins TRBV27 and TRBJ2-2; D might be TRBD1 (6 bases). V lost 3 bases and J 4 bases, leaving 12 bases between the germline ends. The germline CDR1 and CDR2 sequences are MNHEY and SMNVEV (reference sequence). The CDR3 spans 15 residues.

The CDR3 region is CASSSGTGPSFAGYTF. CDR3 sequence (DNA): TGCGCCAGCAGCTCCGGGACAGGGCCCAGTTTTGCTGGCTACACCTTC. J is TRBJ1-2 and V is TRBV5-1, with 9 bases matching TRBD1. The CDR3 loop spans 16 amino acids. Germline-derived CDR1 and CDR2 are SGHRS and YFSETQ. Trimming removed 3 bases from V and 7 bases from J; junction bases left unmatched: 13.

CDR3 bases: TGCAGCGGGAGACGTGAGATCTACAATGAGCAGTTCTTC. Translated: CSGRREIYNEQFF. This chain links TRBV29-1 with TRBJ2-1; D ambiguous. Trimming removed 7 bases at V and 3 bases at J, with 13 bases between. The CDR3 totals 13 residues. Germline CDR1 SQVTM, CDR2 ANQGSEA.